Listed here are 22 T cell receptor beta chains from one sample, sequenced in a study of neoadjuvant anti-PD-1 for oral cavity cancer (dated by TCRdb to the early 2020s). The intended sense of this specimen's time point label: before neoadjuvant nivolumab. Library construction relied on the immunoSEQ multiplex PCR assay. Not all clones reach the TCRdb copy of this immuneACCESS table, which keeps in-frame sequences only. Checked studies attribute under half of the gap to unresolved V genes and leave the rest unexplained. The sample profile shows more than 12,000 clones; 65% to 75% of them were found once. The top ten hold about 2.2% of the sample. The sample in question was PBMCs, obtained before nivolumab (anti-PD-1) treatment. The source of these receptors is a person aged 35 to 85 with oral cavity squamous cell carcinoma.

CDR3 nucleotide sequence: TGTGCCAGCAGCAAGGGACGAACCTCAACTAATGAAAAACTGTTTTTT. It yields the protein CASSKGRTSTNEKLFF. The rearrangement links TRBV5-5 to TRBJ1-4; possible D gene TRBD1, 5 bases. V was pared by 4 bases and J by 0 bases, with 13 bases between. From germline, CDR1 is SGHKS and CDR2 YYEKEE (reference sequence). The CDR3 has 16 residues.

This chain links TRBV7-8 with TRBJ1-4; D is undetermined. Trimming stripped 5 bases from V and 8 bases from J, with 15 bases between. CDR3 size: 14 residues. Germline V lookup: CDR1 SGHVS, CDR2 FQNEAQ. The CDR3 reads CASSPHLRSEKLFF. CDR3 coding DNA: TGTGCCAGCAGCCCCCATCTTAGGAGCGAAAAACTGTTTTTT.

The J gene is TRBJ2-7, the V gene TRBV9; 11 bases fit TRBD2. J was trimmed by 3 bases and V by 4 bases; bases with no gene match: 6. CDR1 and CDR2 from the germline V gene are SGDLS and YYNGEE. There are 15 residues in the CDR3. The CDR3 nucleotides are TGTGCCAGCAGCTCGTCGACTAGCGGGATCTACGAGCAGTACTTC. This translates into CASSSSTSGIYEQYF.

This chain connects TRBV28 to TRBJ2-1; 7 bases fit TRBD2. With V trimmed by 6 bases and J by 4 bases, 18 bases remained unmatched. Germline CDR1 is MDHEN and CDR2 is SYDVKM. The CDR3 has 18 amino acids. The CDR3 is CASSNTERGTTFYNEQFF. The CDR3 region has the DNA TGTGCCAGCAGCAATACGGAGCGGGGAACAACGTTTTACAATGAGCAGTTCTTC. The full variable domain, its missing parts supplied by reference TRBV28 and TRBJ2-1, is DVKVTQSSRYLVKRTGEKVFLECVQDMDHENMFWYRQDPGLGLRLIYFSYDVKMKEKGDIPEGYSVSREKKERFSLILESASTNQTSMYLCASSNTERGTTFYNEQFFGPGTRLTVL.

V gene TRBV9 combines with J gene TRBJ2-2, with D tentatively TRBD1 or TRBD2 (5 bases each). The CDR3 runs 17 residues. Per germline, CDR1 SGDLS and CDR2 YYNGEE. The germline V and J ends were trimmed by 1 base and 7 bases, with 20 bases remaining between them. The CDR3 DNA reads TGTGCCAGCAGCGTAACGTCTTCCGGGACCCTTCACGGGGAGCTGTTTTTT. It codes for CASSVTSSGTLHGELFF.

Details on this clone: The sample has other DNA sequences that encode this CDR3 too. The CDR3 sequence is CASSVQGLGGQPQHF. The CDR3 bases are TGTGCCAGCAGTGTTCAGGGCCTGGGAGGTCAGCCCCAGCATTTT. The V gene is TRBV2, the J gene TRBJ1-5, with D possibly being TRBD1 (5 bases). This CDR3 region has 15 residues. Germline assignment: CDR1 SNHLY and CDR2 FYNNEI. Deletions cut 4 bases from V and 6 bases from J, with 16 bases between. Looking up the rest from reference TRBV2 and TRBJ1-5 gives the full variable domain: EPEVTQTPSHQVTQMGQEVILRCVPISNHLYFYWYRQILGQKVEFLVSFYNNEISEKSEIFDDQFSVERPDGSNFTLKIRSTKLEDSAMYFCASSVQGLGGQPQHFGDGTRLSIL.

CDR3 DNA: TGCGCCAGCAGCATTCGGACAGGGTCTACGGATGGCTACACCTTC. The encoded protein is CASSIRTGSTDGYTF. V gene TRBV5-1 combines with J gene TRBJ1-2; 8 bases align to TRBD1. The V segment lost 4 bases and the J segment 6 bases; nucleotides outside the gene matches: 11. Germline values: CDR1 SGHRS, CDR2 YFSETQ. The CDR3 consists of 15 residues.

CDR3 amino acids: CAIGIQGGEAFF. Written as DNA, the CDR3 is TGTGCCATCGGTATTCAGGGTGGTGAAGCTTTCTTT. This sequence joins TRBV10-3 and TRBJ1-1, with D tentatively TRBD1 (5 bases). This CDR3 comprises 12 residues. Germline V CDR1 and CDR2: ENHRY, SYGVKD. The germline V and J ends were trimmed by 8 bases and 7 bases, with 14 bases remaining between them.

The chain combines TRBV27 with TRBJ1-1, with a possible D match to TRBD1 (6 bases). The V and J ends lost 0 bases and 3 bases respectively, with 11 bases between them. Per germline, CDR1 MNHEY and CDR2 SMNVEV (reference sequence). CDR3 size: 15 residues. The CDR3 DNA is TGTGCCAGCAGTTTATCCCCACAGGGTTACACTGAAGCTTTCTTT. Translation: CASSLSPQGYTEAFF.

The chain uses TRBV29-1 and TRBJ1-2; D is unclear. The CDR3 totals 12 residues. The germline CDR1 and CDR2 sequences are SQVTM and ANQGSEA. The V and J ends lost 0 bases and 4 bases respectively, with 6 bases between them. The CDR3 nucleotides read TGCAGCGTTGAAGACAGCGTCTATGGCTACACCTTC. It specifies CSVEDSVYGYTF.

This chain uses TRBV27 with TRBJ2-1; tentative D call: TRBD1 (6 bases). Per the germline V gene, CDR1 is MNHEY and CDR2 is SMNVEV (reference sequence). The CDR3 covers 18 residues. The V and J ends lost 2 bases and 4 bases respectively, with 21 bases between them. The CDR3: CASSLTGIKARRYNEQFF. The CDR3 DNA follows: TGTGCCAGCAGTTTAACAGGGATAAAGGCGAGGAGGTACAATGAGCAGTTCTTC.

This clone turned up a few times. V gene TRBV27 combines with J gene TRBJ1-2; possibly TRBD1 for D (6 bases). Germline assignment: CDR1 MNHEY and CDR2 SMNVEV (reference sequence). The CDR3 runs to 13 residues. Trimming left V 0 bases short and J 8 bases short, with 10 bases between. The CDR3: CASSLSHREGYTF. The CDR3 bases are TGTGCCAGCAGTTTATCCCACAGGGAGGGCTACACCTTC.

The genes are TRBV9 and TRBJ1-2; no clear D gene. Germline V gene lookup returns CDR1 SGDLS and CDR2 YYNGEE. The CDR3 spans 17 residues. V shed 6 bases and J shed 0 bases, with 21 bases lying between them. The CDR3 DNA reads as TGTGCCAGCACCCTCTTAAGTGAGGGTCGAGCTAACTATGGCTACACCTTC. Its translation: CASTLLSEGRANYGYTF.

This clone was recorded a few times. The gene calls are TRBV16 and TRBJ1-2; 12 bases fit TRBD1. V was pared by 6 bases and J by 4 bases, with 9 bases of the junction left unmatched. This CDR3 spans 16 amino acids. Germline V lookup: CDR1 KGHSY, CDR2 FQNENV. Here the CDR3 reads CASRHRDRGLVYGYTF. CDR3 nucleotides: TGTGCCAGCAGGCACCGGGACAGGGGGCTCGTCTATGGCTACACCTTC.

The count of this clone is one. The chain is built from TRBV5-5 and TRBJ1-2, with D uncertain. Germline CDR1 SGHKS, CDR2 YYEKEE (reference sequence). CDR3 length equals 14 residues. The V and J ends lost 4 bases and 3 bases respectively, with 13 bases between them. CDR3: CASSPRTSYYGYTF. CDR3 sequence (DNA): TGTGCCAGCAGCCCAAGGACTTCGTACTATGGCTACACCTTC.

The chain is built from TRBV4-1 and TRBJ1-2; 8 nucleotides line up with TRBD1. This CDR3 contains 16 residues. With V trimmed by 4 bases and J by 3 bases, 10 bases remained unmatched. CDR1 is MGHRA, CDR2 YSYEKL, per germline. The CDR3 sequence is CASSLVPGQAHYGYTF. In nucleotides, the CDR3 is TGCGCCAGCAGCCTCGTACCGGGACAGGCACACTATGGCTACACCTTC.

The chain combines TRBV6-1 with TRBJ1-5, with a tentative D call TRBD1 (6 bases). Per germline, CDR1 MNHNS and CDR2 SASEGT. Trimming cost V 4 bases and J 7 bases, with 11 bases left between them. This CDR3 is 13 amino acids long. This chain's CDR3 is CASSAGADQPQHF. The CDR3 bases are TGTGCCAGCAGTGCAGGGGCGGACCAGCCCCAGCATTTT.

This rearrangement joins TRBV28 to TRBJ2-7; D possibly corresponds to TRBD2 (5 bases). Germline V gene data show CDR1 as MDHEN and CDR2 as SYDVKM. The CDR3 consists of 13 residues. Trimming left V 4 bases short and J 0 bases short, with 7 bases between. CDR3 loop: CASSSEGSYEQYF. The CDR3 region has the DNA TGTGCCAGCAGTTCCGAGGGCTCCTACGAGCAGTACTTC.

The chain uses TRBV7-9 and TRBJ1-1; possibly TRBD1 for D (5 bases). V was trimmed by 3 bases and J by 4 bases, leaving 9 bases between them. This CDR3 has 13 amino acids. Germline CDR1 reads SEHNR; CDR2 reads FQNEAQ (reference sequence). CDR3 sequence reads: CASSLSRVTEAFF. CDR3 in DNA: TGTGCCAGCAGCTTGTCCAGGGTCACTGAAGCTTTCTTT.

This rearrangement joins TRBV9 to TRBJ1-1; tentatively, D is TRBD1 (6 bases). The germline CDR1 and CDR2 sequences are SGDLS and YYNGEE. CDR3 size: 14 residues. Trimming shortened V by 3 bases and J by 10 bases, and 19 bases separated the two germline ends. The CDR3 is CASSALGGAKGAFF. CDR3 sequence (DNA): TGTGCCAGCAGCGCCCTGGGGGGGGCTAAGGGAGCTTTCTTT.

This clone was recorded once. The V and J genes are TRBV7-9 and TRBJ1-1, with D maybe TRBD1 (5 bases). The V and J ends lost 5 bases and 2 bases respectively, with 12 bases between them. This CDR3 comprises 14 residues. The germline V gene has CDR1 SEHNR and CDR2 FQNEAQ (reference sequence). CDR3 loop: CASSGRTPNTEAFF. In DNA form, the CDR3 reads TGTGCCAGCAGCGGGCGGACACCTAACACTGAAGCTTTCTTT. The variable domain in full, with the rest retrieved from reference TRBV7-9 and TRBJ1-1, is DTGVSQNPRHKITKRGQNVTFRCDPISEHNRLYWYRQTLGQGPEFLTYFQNEAQLEKSRLLSDRFSAERPKGSFSTLEIQRTEQGDSAMYLCASSGRTPNTEAFFGQGTRLTVV.

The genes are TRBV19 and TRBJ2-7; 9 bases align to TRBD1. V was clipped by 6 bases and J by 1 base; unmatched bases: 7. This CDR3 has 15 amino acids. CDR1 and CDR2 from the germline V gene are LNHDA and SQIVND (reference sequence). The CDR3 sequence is CASRPSGTGSYEQYF. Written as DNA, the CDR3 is TGTGCCAGTAGGCCCTCCGGGACAGGGTCCTACGAGCAGTACTTC.